Following are 18 T cell receptor beta chains from one sample sequenced in a study of blood T cells in healthy people across ages. With a J-beta primer mix and a sample-barcoded 5' primer, a second PCR ran about 7 to 12 cycles. A single record per CDR3 protein comes from TCRdb applying MiXCR to the 5' RACE reads. The sample contains 850,000 to 1,300,000 distinct CDR3 sequences, over 35% of which appear only once. Input material: blood. The receptor source for this set is a woman aged 60-75 years in good health.

This clonotype was detected a few times. The chain couples TRBV20-1 to TRBJ2-4; D might be TRBD2 (6 bases). V was shortened by 0 bases and J by 8 bases, with 8 bases between the two germline ends. Germline CDR1 is DFQATT and CDR2 is SNEGSKA (reference sequence). The CDR3 extends over 12 amino acids. The CDR3 region has the DNA TGCAGTGCTAGAGATTCGGGGGACATTCAGTACTTC. Translated: CSARDSGDIQYF.

The rearrangement uses TRBV28 and TRBJ2-2; D is unclear. Germline V CDR1 and CDR2: MDHEN, SYDVKM. V gave up 4 bases and J gave up 1 base, with 10 bases separating them. The CDR3 contains 15 residues. CDR3 region: CASSSHTGNTGELFF. CDR3 DNA sequence: TGTGCCAGCAGTTCGCACACGGGGAACACCGGGGAGCTGTTTTTT. The complete variable domain, with remaining parts taken from reference TRBV28 and TRBJ2-2, reads DVKVTQSSRYLVKRTGEKVFLECVQDMDHENMFWYRQDPGLGLRLIYFSYDVKMKEKGDIPEGYSVSREKKERFSLILESASTNQTSMYLCASSSHTGNTGELFFGEGSRLTVL.

This chain links TRBV10-3 with TRBJ2-4; perhaps TRBD1 as D (5 bases). Gene TRBJ2-7 matches the end of the DNA better, so the J call may be wrong. The germline V gene has CDR1 ENHRY and CDR2 SYGVKD. The CDR3 spans 14 residues. CDR3 coding DNA: TGTGCCATCAGTGAGGGGGCACCTCCCTACGAGCAGTACTTC. It translates to CAISEGAPPYEQYF.

The chain uses TRBV12-3 or TRBV12-4 and TRBJ2-7; D not resolved. The V gene lost 6 bases and the J gene lost 0 bases, with 15 bases spanning the gap. The CDR3 extends over 15 amino acids. The CDR3 sequence is CASSGWTRNSYEQYF. In DNA form, the CDR3 reads TGTGCCAGCAGCGGCTGGACGAGGAACTCCTACGAGCAGTACTTC.

This clonotype was counted a few times. The chain couples TRBV7-9 to TRBJ1-2, with TRBD1 as a possible D gene (5 bases). The germline CDR1 and CDR2 sequences are SEHNR and FQNEAQ (reference sequence). This CDR3 region has 13 residues. Trimming shortened V by 0 bases and J by 8 bases, and 10 bases separated the two germline ends. The CDR3 is CASSLAPGWGYTF. DNA of the CDR3: TGTGCCAGCAGCTTAGCGCCAGGGTGGGGCTACACCTTC.

The chain employs TRBV15 and TRBJ2-5; D is undetermined. The V gene's germline CDR1 is LNHNV and CDR2 YYDKDF (reference sequence). The ends were cut back, 5 bases at V and 2 bases at J, with 18 bases in the middle. The length of the CDR3 is 16 residues. CDR3 loop: CATSSPMDEMQETQYF. For the CDR3, the DNA is TGTGCCACCAGCTCCCCCATGGACGAGATGCAAGAGACCCAGTACTTC.

This clonotype was observed a few times. V and J are TRBV6-5 and TRBJ2-7; no clear D. The CDR3 runs 14 residues. CDR1 and CDR2 from the germline V gene are MNHEY and SVGAGI. V was pared by 0 bases and J by 0 bases, with 6 bases between. The CDR3, as DNA: TGTGCCAGCAGTTACTCCCTAGGCTCCTACGAGCAGTACTTC. It yields the protein CASSYSLGSYEQYF.

This clonotype turned up a few times. This sequence joins TRBV29-1 and TRBJ2-5, with 9 positions matching TRBD2. This CDR3 has 14 amino acids. The germline CDR1 and CDR2 sequences are SQVTM and ANQGSEA. The junction had 8 bases not matched to a gene; V was cut back by 5 bases and J by 4 bases. This CDR3 is CSVSAGGFGETQYF. The CDR3 DNA follows: TGCAGCGTTAGTGCGGGAGGGTTCGGAGAGACCCAGTACTTC.

This clonotype occurred many times. The chain links TRBV20-1 to TRBJ2-1; TRBD2 matches at 11 bases. CDR3 length: 14 amino acids. Germline V gene data show CDR1 as DFQATT and CDR2 as SNEGSKA (reference sequence). The junction had 3 bases not matched to a gene; V was cut back by 6 bases and J by 2 bases. CDR3 nucleotides: TGCAGTGCAGGGACTAGCGGAGCCTACAATGAGCAGTTCTTC. Translating it yields CSAGTSGAYNEQFF.

A few counts support this clonotype. The rearrangement uses TRBV12-3 or TRBV12-4 and TRBJ2-1, with TRBD2 matching 7 bases. The CDR3 has 13 residues. V shed 7 bases and J 7 bases; nucleotides not matched to a gene: 7. CDR3 residues: CASTDGGVNEQFF. The CDR3, as DNA: TGTGCCAGCACCGATGGGGGGGTGAATGAGCAGTTCTTC.

The rearrangement links TRBV5-1 to TRBJ2-1, with D tentatively TRBD1 (6 bases). The CDR3 runs 14 residues. V was cut by 0 bases and J by 9 bases, with 13 bases left in between. Germline V CDR1 and CDR2: SGHRS, YFSETQ. The CDR3, as DNA: TGCGCCAGCAGCTTGGCTCCCCGAGGGGGTGAGCAGTTCTTC. Translated: CASSLAPRGGEQFF.

This rearrangement joins TRBV6-6 to TRBJ2-7; unclear D gene. Looked up from germline, CDR1 is MNHNY and CDR2 is SVGAGI (reference sequence). The ends were cut back, 6 bases at V and 12 bases at J, with 15 bases in the middle. The CDR3 runs 11 residues. Here the CDR3 DNA reads TGTGCCAGCAGCCCGGCTCGGGTGCCGTACTTC. Encoded protein: CASSPARVPYF.

The genes are TRBV9 and TRBJ1-5; D ambiguous. The CDR3 spans 15 residues. V was cut by 1 base and J by 3 bases, with 11 bases left in between. Germline assignment: CDR1 SGDLS and CDR2 YYNGEE. CDR3 protein: CASSVNGRSNQPQHF. CDR3 DNA: TGTGCCAGCAGCGTAAACGGACGGTCCAATCAGCCCCAGCATTTT.

This clonotype was seen a few times. The chain links TRBV6-5 to TRBJ1-6, with D possibly matching TRBD1 (5 bases). The CDR3 sequence is 16 residues long. Trimming cost V 2 bases and J 7 bases, with 15 bases left between them. CDR1 MNHEY and CDR2 SVGAGI come from the germline V gene. CDR3 in DNA: TGTGCCAGCAGTTACCAGGGAATGGGTGGGAATTCACCCCTCCACTTT. Its protein product is CASSYQGMGGNSPLHF.

As concerns this clonotype: A much larger clone differs from this one at a single base, so this may be a read error. The chain joins TRBV6-7 to TRBJ2-7; D not certain. The end of the DNA is better explained by TRBJ2-4, so the J call may be wrong. TRBV6-7 is filed as an ORF, its function uncertain. The CDR3 sequence is 13 residues long. The CDR3 protein is CASSYRAKSIQYF. CDR3 nucleotide sequence: TGTGCCAGCAGTTACCGAGCCAAAAGCATTCAGTACTTC.

This clonotype was counted many times. The chain is built from TRBV15 and TRBJ2-5; a possible D gene is TRBD2 (5 bases). V was cut by 0 bases and J by 2 bases, with 7 bases left in between. This CDR3 contains 14 residues. The germline CDR1 and CDR2 sequences are LNHNV and YYDKDF (reference sequence). As DNA, the CDR3 is TGTGCCACCAGCAGAGATACGGGGCAAGAGACCCAGTACTTC. Its protein product is CATSRDTGQETQYF. The full variable domain, with the rest looked up from reference TRBV15 and TRBJ2-5, is DAMVIQNPRYQVTQFGKPVTLSCSQTLNHNVMYWYQQKSSQAPKLLFHYYDKDFNNEADTPDNFQSRRPNTSFCFLDIRSPGLGDTAMYLCATSRDTGQETQYFGPGTRLLVL.

V is TRBV20-1 and J is TRBJ2-3, with TRBD2 matching 9 bases. There are 15 residues in the CDR3. The junction had 6 bases not matched to a gene; V was cut back by 4 bases and J by 1 base. Germline V gene sequence: CDR1 DFQATT, CDR2 SNEGSKA (reference sequence). CDR3: CSATSGDLGTDTQYF. Written as DNA, the CDR3 is TGCAGTGCTACTAGCGGGGACTTGGGCACAGATACGCAGTATTTT.

The chain employs TRBV14 and TRBJ2-1; 9 bases agree with TRBD2. This CDR3 spans 15 amino acids. J lost 4 bases, V lost 3 bases, and 4 bases had no gene match. Germline V gene data show CDR1 as SGHDN and CDR2 as FVKESK. The CDR3 loop reads CASSHRLAEYNEQFF. The CDR3 DNA is TGTGCCAGCAGCCATCGACTAGCGGAGTACAATGAGCAGTTCTTC.